The 29 T cell receptor beta chains in this list originate from one sample, sequenced in a study of T cell repertoires in cytomegalovirus infection. TCRdb recomputed calls from the reads with MiXCR, one row per CDR3 protein. The table shows about a million distinct CDR3 sequences, with roughly 31% occurring only once. Which antigens these TCRs recognize remains unknown. This sample comprised cultured CD8+ T cells from PBMCs, obtained from culture after CMV antigen stimulation. These TCRs come from a human donor in good health (CMV status not recorded). Some clones in this sample may be carry-over from other donors' samples.

The chain has TRBV20-1 and TRBJ2-7; D ambiguous. Germline V gene data show CDR1 as DFQATT and CDR2 as SNEGSKA (reference sequence). The length of the CDR3 is 13 residues. Trimming took off 1 base at V and 2 bases at J, with 9 bases between the two ends. As DNA, the CDR3 is TGCAGTGCTAGAGTGGTGACCCCCTACGAGCAGTACTTC. Its translation is CSARVVTPYEQYF.

This clonotype was detected a few times. The CDR3 reads CASSPRRDRGLTDTQYF. CDR3 DNA: TGTGCCAGCAGCCCCCGCCGGGACAGGGGGCTCACAGATACGCAGTATTTT. The V and J genes are TRBV13 and TRBJ2-3, with 12 nucleotides matching TRBD1. The CDR3 is made up of 17 amino acids. Germline CDR1 PRHDT, CDR2 FYEKMQ (reference sequence). The J segment lost 2 bases and the V segment lost 5 bases, leaving 8 bases of the junction unmatched.

V is TRBV6-1 and J is TRBJ2-7, with D perhaps matching TRBD1 (5 bases). The CDR3 runs to 15 residues. The germline V gene encodes CDR1 MNHNS and CDR2 SASEGT. V was pared by 0 bases and J by 0 bases, with 9 bases between. CDR3: CASSEAAGPSYEQYF. Here the CDR3 DNA reads TGTGCCAGCAGTGAAGCGGCAGGGCCCTCCTACGAGCAGTACTTC.

This clonotype occurred a few times. The V and J genes are TRBV7-9 and TRBJ1-2; D remains unclear. Looked up from germline, CDR1 is SEHNR and CDR2 is FQNEAQ (reference sequence). The CDR3 extends over 12 amino acids. Trimming took off 11 bases at V and 5 bases at J, with 15 bases between the two ends. Written as DNA, the CDR3 is TGTGCCGGCGTAGGGCTTGGGTATGGCTACACCTTC. Its translation is CAGVGLGYGYTF.

The V gene is TRBV6-5, the J gene TRBJ1-1; a possible D gene is TRBD1 (6 bases). CDR1 is MNHEY, CDR2 SVGAGI, per germline. Trimming took off 0 bases at V and 5 bases at J, with 16 bases between the two ends. The CDR3 totals 16 residues. The CDR3 spells CASSYSFEGQGTEAFF. In DNA form, the CDR3 reads TGTGCCAGCAGTTACTCGTTCGAGGGGCAGGGGACTGAAGCTTTCTTT.

Comment on this clonotype: The junction departs from germline at one end; a sequencing error may be responsible. The V and J genes are TRBV7-3 and TRBJ2-5; D is unresolved. The CDR3 is 14 residues long. Germline V lookup: CDR1 SGHTA, CDR2 FQGTGA. The CDR3: CVSSAPGWEETQYF. CDR3 nucleotides: TGTGTCAGCAGCGCTCCCGGGTGGGAAGAGACCCAGTACTTC.

The chain recombines TRBV14 with TRBJ2-3; 9 nucleotides match TRBD2. This CDR3 spans 17 amino acids. V shed 2 bases, J shed 2 bases, and the junction held 8 bases outside the gene matches. CDR1 SGHDN and CDR2 FVKESK come from the germline V gene. The CDR3 region is CASSQPGLAGITDTQYF. For the CDR3, the DNA is TGTGCCAGCAGCCAACCAGGCCTAGCGGGGATCACAGATACGCAGTATTTT.

The DNA of the CDR3 is TGTGCCAGCAGCCAAGATCCATACCTCGGGACCCAGGGGTCACCCCTCCACTTT. Translated, it gives CASSQDPYLGTQGSPLHF. The gene calls are TRBV14 and TRBJ1-6, with D possibly TRBD1 on 6 matching bases. The CDR3 spans 18 residues. V lost 0 bases to trimming and J lost 10 bases, with 22 bases between them. Germline V lookup: CDR1 SGHDN, CDR2 FVKESK.

The chain links TRBV12-3 or TRBV12-4 to TRBJ2-1; 8 bases map to TRBD2. V lost 5 bases and J lost 6; bases outside the gene matches: 9. This CDR3 contains 15 residues. CDR3 sequence reads: CASSHPPGGGNEQFF. CDR3 in DNA: TGTGCCAGCAGTCACCCCCCGGGGGGGGGCAATGAGCAGTTCTTC.

J is TRBJ2-7 and V is TRBV20-1; weak D call: TRBD1 (6 bases). CDR1 is DFQATT, CDR2 SNEGSKA, per germline (reference sequence). CDR3 size: 14 residues. The V end was cut by 1 base, the J end by 3 bases, with 13 bases between. The CDR3 sequence is CSARGIGTLYEQYF. In nucleotides, the CDR3 is TGCAGTGCTAGAGGTATAGGGACACTCTACGAGCAGTACTTC.

V gene TRBV6-6 combines with J gene TRBJ1-2; D unclear. The V end lost 1 base, the J end lost 6 bases, and 9 bases lay between the germline ends. CDR1 is MNHNY and CDR2 is SVGAGI in the germline V gene (reference sequence). The CDR3 is 13 amino acids. The CDR3 region has the DNA TGTGCCAGCAGTTACTTCAGTGGAAATGGCTACACCTTC. Translation gives CASSYFSGNGYTF.

This clonotype came up many times. This chain links TRBV7-6 with TRBJ2-1; D remains ambiguous. Trimming stripped 6 bases from V and 4 bases from J, with 4 bases between. CDR1 is SGHVS and CDR2 is FNYEAQ in the germline V gene. The CDR3 totals 11 residues. CDR3 residues: CASRVYNEQFF. The CDR3 DNA reads TGTGCCAGCAGGGTTTACAATGAGCAGTTCTTC.

This chain links TRBV24-1 with TRBJ2-1; 8 bases fit TRBD1. The CDR3 has 16 amino acids. J was trimmed by 8 bases and V by 2 bases; bases with no gene match: 10. Germline-derived CDR1 and CDR2 are KGHDR and SFDVKD. The CDR3 protein is CATSDSPRPGGYEQFF. The CDR3 region has the DNA TGTGCCACCAGTGATTCACCCAGACCAGGGGGCTATGAGCAGTTCTTC.

The chain links TRBV6-5 to TRBJ2-7; D ambiguous. Looked up from germline, CDR1 is MNHEY and CDR2 is SVGAGI. Trimming took off 0 bases at V and 3 bases at J, with 12 bases between the two ends. This CDR3 contains 15 residues. This CDR3 reads CASSYSNTGFYEQYF. The CDR3 nucleotides read TGTGCCAGCAGTTACTCCAACACCGGGTTCTACGAGCAGTACTTC.

This clonotype has only a few counts. The chain employs TRBV29-1 and TRBJ2-3, with D hard to call. The CDR3 spans 12 residues. Looked up from germline, CDR1 is SQVTM and CDR2 is ANQGSEA. V lost 8 bases and J 6 bases, leaving 15 bases between the germline ends. CDR3 in amino acids: CSISSRPDTQYF. The DNA for the CDR3 is TGCAGCATTTCGTCGCGTCCCGATACGCAGTATTTT.

To note about this clonotype: The junction does not match germline at one end; this may be a read error. The J gene is TRBJ1-2, the V gene TRBV6-5, with D possibly matching TRBD1 (6 bases). The CDR3 runs to 15 residues. Per the germline V gene, CDR1 is MNHEY and CDR2 is SVGAGI. The CDR3 DNA follows: TGTGCCAGCACCATTGGCTCAGGGGTTAACTATGGCCACACCTTC. Protein: CASTIGSGVNYGHTF.

This clonotype has more than one count but fewer than ten. CDR3 DNA: TGTGCCAGCAGCACTCGACAGGGGGCCTATAATTCACCCCTCCACTTT. Residues: CASSTRQGAYNSPLHF. The chain has TRBV7-9 and TRBJ1-6, with 9 nucleotides matching TRBD1. Germline assignment: CDR1 SEHNR and CDR2 FQNEAQ (reference sequence). The CDR3 sequence is 16 residues long. V was clipped by 5 bases and J by 2 bases; unmatched bases: 4.

This clonotype has only a few counts. The chain has TRBV2 and TRBJ2-1; 8 nucleotides match TRBD1. Germline values: CDR1 SNHLY, CDR2 FYNNEI. The CDR3 is made up of 15 amino acids. The V gene end was trimmed by 3 bases and the J gene end by 2 bases; junction bases not matched to a gene: 3. CDR3 loop: CASSDPGGAYNEQFF. The CDR3 DNA sequence: TGTGCCAGCAGTGACCCAGGGGGCGCCTACAATGAGCAGTTCTTC.

The chain links TRBV6-5 to TRBJ2-2; a weak D match, TRBD2 (5 bases). Germline V CDR1 and CDR2: MNHEY, SVGAGI. This CDR3 has 15 residues. V lost 0 bases to trimming and J lost 4 bases, with 9 bases between them. Here the CDR3 reads CASSYSEVLTGELFF. In DNA form, the CDR3 reads TGTGCCAGCAGTTACTCGGAGGTTCTCACCGGGGAGCTGTTTTTT.

This chain links TRBV12-5 with TRBJ2-7; 8 bases fit TRBD1. Germline CDR1 LGHNT, CDR2 FRNRAP. This CDR3 region has 11 residues. After removal of 5 bases from V and 12 bases from J, the junction contained 6 bases not matched to a gene. The CDR3 here is CASGNGQGPYF. CDR3 nucleotides: TGTGCTAGTGGTAACGGACAGGGACCGTACTTC. Drawing the rest from reference TRBV12-5 and TRBJ2-7, the complete variable domain is DARVTQTPRHKVTEMGQEVTMRCQPILGHNTVFWYRQTMMQGLELLAYFRNRAPLDDSGMPKDRFSAEMPDATLATLKIQPSEPRDSAVYFCASGNGQGPYFGPGTRLTVT.

This clonotype came up a few times. The V call is TRBV19, the J call TRBJ2-1; D remains unclear. V was clipped by 10 bases and J by 4 bases, with 5 bases between them. The CDR3 runs to 10 residues. Germline V lookup: CDR1 LNHDA, CDR2 SQIVND (reference sequence). The CDR3 nucleotides read TGTGCCACCCGATACAATGAGCAGTTCTTC. Encoded protein: CATRYNEQFF.

This clonotype was seen ten or more times. CDR3 loop: CASSPSSRGGLSNEQFF. The CDR3 region has the DNA TGTGCCAGCAGCCCATCTTCTCGCGGGGGGCTGAGTAATGAGCAGTTCTTC. V and J are TRBV7-2 and TRBJ2-1; 8 bases are a match to TRBD2. Per germline, CDR1 SGHTA and CDR2 FQGNSA. CDR3 length equals 17 residues. The V segment lost 5 bases and the J segment 7 bases; nucleotides outside the gene matches: 16. Full variable domain (missing parts from reference TRBV7-2 and TRBJ2-1): GAGVSQSPSNKVTEKGKDVELRCDPISGHTALYWYRQSLGQGLEFLIYFQGNSAPDKSGLPSDRFSAERTGGSVSTLTIQRTQQEDSAVYLCASSPSSRGGLSNEQFFGPGTRLTVL.

This clonotype has just a few counts. The rearrangement joins TRBV4-1 to TRBJ2-7; unclear D gene. Germline V gives CDR1 MGHRA, CDR2 YSYEKL. Between the trimmed V and J ends, which lost 0 bases and 4 bases, there was a span of 7 bases. This CDR3 is built from 13 residues. The CDR3 here is CASSQDTVYEQYF. CDR3 bases: TGCGCCAGCAGCCAAGATACGGTATACGAGCAGTACTTC.

This rearrangement joins TRBV12-3 or TRBV12-4 to TRBJ2-3; 9 bases match TRBD1. The CDR3 contains 13 residues. V shed 6 bases, J shed 14 bases, and the junction held 12 bases outside the gene matches. CDR3: CASSPSGTGSLYF. DNA of the CDR3: TGTGCCAGCAGCCCCTCCGGGACAGGGTCTCTGTATTTT.

This clonotype has a handful of counts. The chain uses TRBV7-2 and TRBJ1-2, with 7 bases matching TRBD1. The ends lost 5 bases at V and 4 bases at J; junction bases unmatched: 10. Germline CDR1 and CDR2: SGHTA and FQGNSA. This CDR3 is built from 15 residues. The CDR3 region is CASSLGRDRSYGYTF. The DNA for the CDR3 is TGTGCCAGCAGCCTCGGCCGGGACAGATCCTATGGCTACACCTTC.

The gene calls are TRBV20-1 and TRBJ1-1, with D uncertain. In germline, CDR1 is DFQATT, CDR2 SNEGSKA (reference sequence). Trimming left V 5 bases short and J 11 bases short, with 15 bases between. This CDR3 contains 11 residues. In DNA, the CDR3 is TGCAGTGCTCCTCGCGGAGGGCTGGCTTTCTTT. Amino acids: CSAPRGGLAFF.

The chain employs TRBV20-1 and TRBJ2-2; 9 positions match TRBD1. With 6 bases clipped from V and 4 bases from J, the junction kept 6 bases outside the gene matches. This CDR3 has 14 amino acids. CDR1 is DFQATT, CDR2 SNEGSKA, per germline (reference sequence). CDR3 protein: CSAEDRGSTGELFF. The CDR3, as DNA: TGCAGTGCCGAAGACAGGGGGAGCACCGGGGAGCTGTTTTTT.

There are a few counts of this clonotype. The J gene is TRBJ1-2, the V gene TRBV10-2; D uncertain. The CDR3 extends over 14 amino acids. The germline V gene encodes CDR1 WSHSY and CDR2 SAAADI. Trimming pared 3 bases from V and 3 bases from J, leaving 11 bases between. The DNA of the CDR3 is TGCGCCAGCAGTGAAGTGGTCCTCCACTATGGCTACACCTTC. It translates to CASSEVVLHYGYTF.

This clonotype was counted at least ten times. The chain employs TRBV27 and TRBJ2-1, with D perhaps matching TRBD1 (6 bases). Trimming removed 4 bases from V and 9 bases from J, with 25 bases in between. The length of the CDR3 is 17 residues. CDR1 is MNHEY and CDR2 is SMNVEV in the germline V gene (reference sequence). The CDR3 nucleotides are TGTGCCAGCAGTTACTCCATGACATTCAGGGGCATAGGTGAGCAGTTCTTC. It is translated as CASSYSMTFRGIGEQFF.